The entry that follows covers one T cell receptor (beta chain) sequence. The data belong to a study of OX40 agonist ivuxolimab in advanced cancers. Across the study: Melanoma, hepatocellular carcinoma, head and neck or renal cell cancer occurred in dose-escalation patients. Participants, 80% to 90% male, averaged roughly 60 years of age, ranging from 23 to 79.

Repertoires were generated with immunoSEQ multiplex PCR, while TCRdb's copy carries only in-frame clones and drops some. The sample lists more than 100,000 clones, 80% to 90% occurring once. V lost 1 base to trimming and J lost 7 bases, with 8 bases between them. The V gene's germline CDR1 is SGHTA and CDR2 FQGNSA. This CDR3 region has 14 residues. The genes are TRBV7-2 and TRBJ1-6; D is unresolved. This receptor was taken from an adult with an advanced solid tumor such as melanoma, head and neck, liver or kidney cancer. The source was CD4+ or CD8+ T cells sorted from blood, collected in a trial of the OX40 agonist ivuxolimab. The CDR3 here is CASSLGLGNSPLHF. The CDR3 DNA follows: TGTGCCAGCAGCTTAGGGCTGGGCAATTCACCCCTCCACTTT.